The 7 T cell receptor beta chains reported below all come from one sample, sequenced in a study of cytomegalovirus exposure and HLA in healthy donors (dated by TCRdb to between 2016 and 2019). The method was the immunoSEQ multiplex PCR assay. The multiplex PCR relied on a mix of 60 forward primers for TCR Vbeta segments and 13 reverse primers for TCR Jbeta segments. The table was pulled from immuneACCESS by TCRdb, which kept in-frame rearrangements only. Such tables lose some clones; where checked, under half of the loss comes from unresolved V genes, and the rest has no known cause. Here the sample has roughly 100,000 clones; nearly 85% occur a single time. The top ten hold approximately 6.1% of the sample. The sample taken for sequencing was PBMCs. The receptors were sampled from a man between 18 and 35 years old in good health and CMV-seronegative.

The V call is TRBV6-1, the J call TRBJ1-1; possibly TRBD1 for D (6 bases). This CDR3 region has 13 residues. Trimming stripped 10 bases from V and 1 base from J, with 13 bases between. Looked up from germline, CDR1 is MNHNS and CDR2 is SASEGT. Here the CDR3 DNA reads TGTGCCACCCAGGACAGAGCGAACACTGAAGCTTTCTTT. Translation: CATQDRANTEAFF.

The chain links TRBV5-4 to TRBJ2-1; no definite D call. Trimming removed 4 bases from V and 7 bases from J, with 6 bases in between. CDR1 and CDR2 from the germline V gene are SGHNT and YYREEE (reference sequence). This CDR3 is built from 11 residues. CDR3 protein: CASSTQNEQFF. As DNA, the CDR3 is TGTGCCAGCAGCACGCAGAATGAGCAGTTCTTC.

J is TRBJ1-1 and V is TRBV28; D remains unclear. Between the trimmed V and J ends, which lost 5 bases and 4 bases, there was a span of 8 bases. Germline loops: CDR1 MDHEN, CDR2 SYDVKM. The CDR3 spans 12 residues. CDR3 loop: CASSEEVTEAFF. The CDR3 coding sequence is TGTGCCAGCAGTGAGGAGGTCACTGAAGCTTTCTTT. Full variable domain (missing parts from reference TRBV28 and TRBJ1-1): DVKVTQSSRYLVKRTGEKVFLECVQDMDHENMFWYRQDPGLGLRLIYFSYDVKMKEKGDIPEGYSVSREKKERFSLILESASTNQTSMYLCASSEEVTEAFFGQGTRLTVV.

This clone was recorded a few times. Written as DNA, the CDR3 is TGTGCCAGTAGTAGACAGGCCAACTCCTACGAGCAGTACTTC. It translates to CASSRQANSYEQYF. The rearrangement links TRBV19 to TRBJ2-7, with a possible D match to TRBD1 (6 bases). CDR3 size: 14 residues. V shed 4 bases and J shed 0 bases, with 10 bases lying between them. Per germline, CDR1 LNHDA and CDR2 SQIVND (reference sequence).

The CDR3, as DNA: TGCGCCAGCAGCTGGACCGGGATAAACTATGGCTACACCTTC. The encoded protein is CASSWTGINYGYTF. The chain carries TRBV5-1 and TRBJ1-2; D gene unclear. Trimming shortened V by 3 bases and J by 2 bases, and 11 bases separated the two germline ends. Per the germline V gene, CDR1 is SGHRS and CDR2 is YFSETQ. CDR3 length: 14 residues.

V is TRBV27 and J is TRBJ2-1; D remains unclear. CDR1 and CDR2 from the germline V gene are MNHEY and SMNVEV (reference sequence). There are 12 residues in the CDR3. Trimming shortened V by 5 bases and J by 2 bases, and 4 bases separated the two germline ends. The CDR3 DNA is TGTGCCAGCAGTCCTACCTACAATGAGCAGTTCTTC. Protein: CASSPTYNEQFF.

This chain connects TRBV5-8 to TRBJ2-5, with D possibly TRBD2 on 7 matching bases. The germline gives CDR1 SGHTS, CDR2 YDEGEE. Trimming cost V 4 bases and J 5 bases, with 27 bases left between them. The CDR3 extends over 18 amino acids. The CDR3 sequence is CASSPRRGGSGRQETQYF. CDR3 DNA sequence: TGTGCCAGCAGCCCTCGAAGGGGGGGGTCCGGGCGTCAGGAGACCCAGTACTTC.